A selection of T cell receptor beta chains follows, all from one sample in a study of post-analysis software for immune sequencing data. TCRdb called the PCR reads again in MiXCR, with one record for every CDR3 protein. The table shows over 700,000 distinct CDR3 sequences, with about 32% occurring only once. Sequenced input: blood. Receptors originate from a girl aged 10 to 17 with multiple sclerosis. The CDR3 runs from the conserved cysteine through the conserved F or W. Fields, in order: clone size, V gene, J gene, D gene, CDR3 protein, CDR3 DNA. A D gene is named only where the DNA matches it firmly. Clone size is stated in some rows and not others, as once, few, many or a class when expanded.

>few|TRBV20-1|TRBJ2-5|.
CSARLADRTQYF
TGCAGTGCTAGACTAGCGGACAGGACCCAGTACTTC
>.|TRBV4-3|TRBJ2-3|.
CASGRGPTDTQYF
TGCGCCAGCGGAAGGGGCCCCACAGATACGCAGTATTTT
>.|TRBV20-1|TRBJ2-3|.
CSARKLAYSDTQYF
TGCAGTGCTAGAAAGCTCGCCTACTCAGATACGCAGTATTTT
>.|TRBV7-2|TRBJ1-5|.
CASSPQAGNQPQHF
TGTGCCAGCAGCCCTCAGGCGGGGAATCAGCCCCAGCATTTT
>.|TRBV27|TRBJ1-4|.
CASNPLGGREKLFF
TGTGCCAGCAATCCCCTGGGGGGTCGGGAAAAACTGTTTTTT
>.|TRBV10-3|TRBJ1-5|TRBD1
CAISSGTGNQPQHF
TGTGCCATCAGCTCCGGGACAGGGAATCAGCCCCAGCATTTT
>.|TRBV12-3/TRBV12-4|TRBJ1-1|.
CASRLTTSLNTEAFF
TGTGCCAGCAGGCTTACTACGAGTTTGAACACTGAAGCTTTCTTT
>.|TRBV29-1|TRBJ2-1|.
CSVERTAGNEQFF
TGCAGCGTTGAGCGGACGGCTGGCAATGAGCAGTTCTTC
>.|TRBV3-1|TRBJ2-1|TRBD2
CASSQRASGYNERFF
TGTGCCAGCAGCCAAAGGGCTAGCGGTTACAATGAGCGGTTCTTC
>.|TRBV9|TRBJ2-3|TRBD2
CASSPRVAGSDTQYF
TGTGCCAGCAGCCCCCGGGTAGCGGGGTCAGATACGCAGTATTTT
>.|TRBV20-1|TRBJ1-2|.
CSARDLRGQGYGYTF
TGCAGTGCTAGAGATCTTCGAGGGCAGGGCTATGGCTACACCTTC
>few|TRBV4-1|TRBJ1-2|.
CASSRQRGTGYGYTF
TGCGCCAGCAGCCGACAAAGGGGAACAGGCTATGGCTACACCTTC
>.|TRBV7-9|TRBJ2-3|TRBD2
CASSFGLATDTQYF
TGTGCCAGCAGCTTCGGACTAGCCACAGATACGCAGTATTTT
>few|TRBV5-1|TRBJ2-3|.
CASSLVGDGTDTQYF
TGCGCCAGCAGCTTGGTTGGCGACGGCACAGATACGCAGTATTTT
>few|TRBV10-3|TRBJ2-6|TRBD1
CAISESTWTGTSGANVLTF
TGTGCCATCAGTGAGTCGACTTGGACAGGGACCTCTGGGGCCAACGTCCTGACTTTC
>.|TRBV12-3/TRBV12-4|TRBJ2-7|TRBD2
CASGGVAGSYEQYF
TGTGCCAGCGGCGGGGTAGCGGGGTCCTACGAGCAGTACTTC
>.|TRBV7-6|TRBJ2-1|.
CASSAGSGYNEQFF
TGTGCCAGCAGTGCAGGGTCGGGATACAATGAGCAGTTCTTC
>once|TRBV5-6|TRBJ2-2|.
CVSTQGWGANTGELFF
TGTGTCAGCACCCAGGGCTGGGGGGCGAACACCGGGGAGCTGTTTTTT
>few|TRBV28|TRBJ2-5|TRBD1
CASRRKWGRGRRETQYF
TGTGCCAGCAGACGGAAATGGGGCAGGGGGCGTCGGGAGACCCAGTACTTC
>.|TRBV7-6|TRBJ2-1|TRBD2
CASSFRASGGHREQFF
TGTGCCAGCAGTTTTCGGGCTAGCGGGGGCCACCGGGAGCAGTTCTTC
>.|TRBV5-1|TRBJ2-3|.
CASSLETSRTDTQYF
TGCGCCAGCAGCTTGGAGACGAGCCGCACAGATACGCAGTATTTT
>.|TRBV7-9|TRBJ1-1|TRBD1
CASSENRGPNTEAFF
TGTGCCAGCAGCGAAAACAGGGGGCCGAACACTGAAGCTTTCTTT
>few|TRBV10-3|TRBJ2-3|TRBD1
CAISERDRDRGFADTQYF
TGTGCCATCAGTGAGAGAGACCGGGACAGGGGGTTCGCAGATACGCAGTATTTT
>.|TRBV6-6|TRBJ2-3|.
CASSLRGGPSTDTQYF
TGTGCCAGCAGTCTTAGGGGGGGGCCCAGCACAGATACGCAGTATTTT
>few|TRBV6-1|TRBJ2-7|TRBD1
CASSETGTGLYEQYF
TGTGCCAGCAGTGAAACCGGGACAGGCCTATACGAGCAGTACTTC
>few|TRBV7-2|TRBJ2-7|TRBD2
CASSHWTSSYEQYF
TGTGCCAGCAGCCACTGGACTAGCTCCTACGAGCAGTACTTC
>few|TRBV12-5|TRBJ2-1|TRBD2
CASGLSSGSLNEQFF
TGTGCTAGTGGTTTGTCTAGCGGGAGTTTGAATGAGCAGTTCTTC
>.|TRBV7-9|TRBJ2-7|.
CASSRRVPGRYEQYF
TGTGCCAGCAGCCGCCGTGTCCCCGGACGCTACGAGCAGTACTTC
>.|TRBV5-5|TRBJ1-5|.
CASSFRESNQPQHF
TGTGCCAGCAGCTTCCGGGAGAGCAATCAGCCCCAGCATTTT
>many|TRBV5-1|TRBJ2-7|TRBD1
CASSERRGREQYF
TGCGCCAGCAGCGAGCGAAGGGGGCGCGAGCAGTACTTC
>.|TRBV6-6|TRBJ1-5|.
CAGGSGGGNQPQHF
TGTGCCGGCGGCAGTGGGGGGGGCAATCAGCCCCAGCATTTT
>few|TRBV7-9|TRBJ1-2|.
CASSLADGVGGYTF
TGTGCCAGCAGCTTAGCGGATGGAGTAGGCGGCTACACCTTC
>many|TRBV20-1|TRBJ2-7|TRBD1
CSARGPGQGVHEQYF
TGCAGTGCTAGGGGGCCGGGACAGGGTGTCCACGAGCAGTACTTC
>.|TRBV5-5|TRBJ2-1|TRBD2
CAGSLVLAGSNEQFF
TGTGCCGGCAGCTTGGTACTAGCGGGATCCAATGAGCAGTTCTTC
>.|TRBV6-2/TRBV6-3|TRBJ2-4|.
CASSYRDRIKNIQYF
TGTGCCAGCAGTTACAGGGATAGAATCAAAAACATTCAGTACTTC
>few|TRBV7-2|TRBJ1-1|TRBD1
CASSRRHTGETEAFF
TGTGCCAGCAGCCGACGCCACACAGGGGAGACTGAAGCTTTCTTT
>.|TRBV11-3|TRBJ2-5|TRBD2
CASSLDLIKGLAGPLRTQYF
TGTGCCAGCAGCTTAGATCTTATTAAAGGACTAGCGGGACCATTACGGACCCAGTACTTC
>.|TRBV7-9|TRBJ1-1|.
CASSGWERTEAFF
TGTGCCAGCAGCGGGTGGGAGAGGACTGAAGCTTTCTTT
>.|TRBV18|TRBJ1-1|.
CASSPGDEAFF
TGTGCCAGCTCACCAGGGGATGAAGCTTTCTTT
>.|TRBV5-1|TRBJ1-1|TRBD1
CASSLLTGGMNTEAFF
TGCGCCAGCAGCTTGTTAACAGGGGGAATGAACACTGAAGCTTTCTTT
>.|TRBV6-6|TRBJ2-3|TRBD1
CASSYRGQSPLDTQYF
TGTGCCAGCAGTTACCGGGGACAGTCACCCCTAGATACGCAGTATTTT
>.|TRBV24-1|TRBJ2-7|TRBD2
CATSDFLAGVNEQYF
TGTGCCACCAGTGATTTTCTAGCGGGGGTCAATGAGCAGTACTTC
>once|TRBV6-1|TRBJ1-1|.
CASSEGIANRAFF
TGTGCCAGCAGTGAAGGAATTGCCAACCGAGCTTTCTTT
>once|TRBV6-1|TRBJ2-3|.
CASSPLVGVFGDTQYF
TGTGCCAGCAGTCCTCTAGTGGGAGTGTTTGGAGATACGCAGTATTTT
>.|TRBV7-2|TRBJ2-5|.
CASRQGGASETQYF
TGTGCCAGCAGACAGGGCGGTGCATCGGAGACCCAGTACTTC
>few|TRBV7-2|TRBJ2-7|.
CASSPSPGYEQYF
TGTGCCAGCAGCCCCTCCCCGGGTTACGAGCAGTACTTC
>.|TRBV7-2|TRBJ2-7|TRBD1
CASSLSPGQSSYEQYF
TGTGCCAGCAGCTTATCCCCGGGACAGAGCTCCTACGAGCAGTACTTC
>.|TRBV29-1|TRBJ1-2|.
CSVEDLTNYGYTF
TGCAGCGTTGAAGATCTAACTAACTATGGCTACACCTTC
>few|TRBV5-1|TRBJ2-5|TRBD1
CASSLGTGGRRETQYF
TGCGCCAGCAGCCTAGGGACAGGGGGGCGACGGGAGACCCAGTACTTC
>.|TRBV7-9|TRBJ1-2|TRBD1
CASEIGGAYGYTF
TGTGCCAGTGAGATAGGGGGCGCCTATGGCTACACCTTC
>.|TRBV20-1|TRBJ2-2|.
CSAREGGNPNTGELFF
TGCAGTGCTAGAGAGGGGGGCAATCCGAACACCGGGGAGCTGTTTTTT
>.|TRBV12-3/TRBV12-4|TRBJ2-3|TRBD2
CASNDREGWGGQYF
TGTGCCAGCAACGACCGGGAGGGTTGGGGGGGGCAGTATTTT
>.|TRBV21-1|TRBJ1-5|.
CASSKQAQGRLGSNQPQHF
TGTGCCAGCAGCAAACAGGCACAGGGAAGGTTGGGGAGCAATCAGCCCCAGCATTTT
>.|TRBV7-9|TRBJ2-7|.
CASSLAPWGEQYF
TGTGCCAGCAGCTTAGCGCCTTGGGGCGAGCAGTACTTC
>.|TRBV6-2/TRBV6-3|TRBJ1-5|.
CASSGIKALHF
TGTGCCAGCAGCGGGATTAAGGCCCTGCATTTT
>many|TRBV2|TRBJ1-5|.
CASRDSSNQPQHF
TGTGCCAGCAGGGACAGCAGCAATCAGCCCCAGCATTTT